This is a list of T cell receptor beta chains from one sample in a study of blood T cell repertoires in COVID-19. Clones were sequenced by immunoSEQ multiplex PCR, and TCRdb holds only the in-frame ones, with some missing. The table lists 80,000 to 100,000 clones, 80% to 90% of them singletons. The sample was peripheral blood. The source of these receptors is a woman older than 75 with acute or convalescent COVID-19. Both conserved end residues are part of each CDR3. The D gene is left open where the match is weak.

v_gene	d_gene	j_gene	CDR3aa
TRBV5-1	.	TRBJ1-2	CASSSQGSYGYTF
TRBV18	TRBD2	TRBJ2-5	CASSPLGSGGEETQYF
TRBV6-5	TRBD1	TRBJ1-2	CASSLDRGYGYTF
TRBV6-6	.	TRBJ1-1	CAIRREVNTEAFF
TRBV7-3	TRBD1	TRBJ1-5	CASSSRDRVGNQPQHF
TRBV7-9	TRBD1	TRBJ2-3	CASSPGTDRTDTQYF
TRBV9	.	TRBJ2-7	CASSVGAESSYEQYF
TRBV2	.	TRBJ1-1	CATYPEGKNTEAFF
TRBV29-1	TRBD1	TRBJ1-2	CSVIGQGADYGYTF
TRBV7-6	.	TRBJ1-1	CASSFTGNTEAFF
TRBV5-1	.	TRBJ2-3	CASSITDTQYF
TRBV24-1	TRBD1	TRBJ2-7	CATSGTGETNEQYF
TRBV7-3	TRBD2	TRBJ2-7	CASSYLAGASEQYF
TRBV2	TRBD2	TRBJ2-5	CASSEGLAGGPRETQYF
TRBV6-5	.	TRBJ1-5	CASIGGAGNQPQHF
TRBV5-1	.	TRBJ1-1	CASTGPQRGGTEAFF
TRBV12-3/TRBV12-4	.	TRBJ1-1	CASTNGVPEAFF
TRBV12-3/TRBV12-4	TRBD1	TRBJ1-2	CASSYRGSYTF
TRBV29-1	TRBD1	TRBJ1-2	CSVGPGTGGDGYTF
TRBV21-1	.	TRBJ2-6	CASSKYTHQGQPLAFTGANVLTF
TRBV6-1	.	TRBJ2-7	CASSERADRTYEQYF
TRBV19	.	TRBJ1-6	CASFFPRGGIPPGNSPLHF
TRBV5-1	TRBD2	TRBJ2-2	CASSFQLAGGAGELFF
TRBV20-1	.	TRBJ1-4	CSASGGPYEKLFF
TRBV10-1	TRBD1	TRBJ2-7	CASTPGQGPYEQYF
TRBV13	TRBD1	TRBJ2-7	CASSPTGTGTYEQYF
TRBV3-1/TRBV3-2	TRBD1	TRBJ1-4	CASSQEQGGEKLFF
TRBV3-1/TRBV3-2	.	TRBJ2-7	CASSPGDFSYEQYF
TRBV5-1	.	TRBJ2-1	CASSLSDKEQFF
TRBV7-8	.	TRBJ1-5	CASSYASGNQPQHF
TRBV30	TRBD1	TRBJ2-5	CAWSTTGAQTQYF
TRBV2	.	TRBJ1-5	CASRDARQGSNQPQHF
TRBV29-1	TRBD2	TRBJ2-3	CSVAGGHSTDTQYF
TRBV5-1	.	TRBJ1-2	CASTETGSNYGYTF
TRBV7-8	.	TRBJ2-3	CASSLTGPQGDTQYF
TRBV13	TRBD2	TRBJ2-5	CASSSTSGGRGETQYF
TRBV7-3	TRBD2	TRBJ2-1	CASSLTGGAANEQFF
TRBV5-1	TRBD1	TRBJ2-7	CASSLQGATYEQYF
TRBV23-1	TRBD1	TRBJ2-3	CASSRQGAPSTDTQYF
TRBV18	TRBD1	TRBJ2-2	CASSPPTGGANTGELFF
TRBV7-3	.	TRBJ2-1	CASSLTSYNEQFF
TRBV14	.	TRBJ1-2	CASSPSSYGYTF
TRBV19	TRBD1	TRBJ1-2	CASSLGQGNYGYTF
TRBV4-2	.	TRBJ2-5	CASSRADQETQYF
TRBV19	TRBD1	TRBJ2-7	CASGTAFEQYF
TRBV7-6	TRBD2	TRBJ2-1	CASSRGTGTSGGVYNEQFF